This TCR beta chain was documented in a study of blood T cell repertoires in COVID-19 (TCRdb year 2020). Concerning the study at large: Collaborator samples came from the United States, Italy and Spain and covered acute and convalescent phases of COVID-19. The material from the prospective study consisted of cDNA or gDNA derived from T cells, B-cell-depleted T cells, or PBMCs. Subjects who had been exposed to COVID-19, were actively infected with it, or had recovered from it provided the deeply sampled blood TCRbeta repertoires that made up the dataset. The repertoires were released in a freely available public database intended as a resource for research on the immune response to SARS-CoV-2. Samples were obtained from the ongoing ImmuneRACE study (first 160 participants) and from about 1,300 subjects provided by 6 global collaborators. A de-identified subject ID, COVID-19 status, age in years and sex were almost always included in the sample metadata. Where available, HLA class I and class II types were obtained from metadata supplied by the sample provider rather than from assay-based typing.

The CDR3 holds 15 amino acids from the cysteine to the phenylalanine. Kept here is only the CDR3 DNA, which spans 45 bases and is read in frame from base 1. CDR1 and CDR2 were assigned from the germline V gene as SGHAT and FQNNGV. From V the trimming removes 3 bases and from J it removes 2 bases, while the gene matches leave 4 bases of the junction unaccounted for. What the study reported, not specific to this receptor: Clinical and demographic metadata were provided uncurated, with the amount varying by source and participant.

Whole blood was collected in K2EDTA tubes by collaborating institutions according to the institutions' own protocols. For TCRbeta analysis, collaborator samples were shipped as frozen whole blood, as isolated PBMCs, or as DNA extracted from either sample type. TCRbeta CDR3 regions were amplified from genomic DNA by means of the immunoSEQ Assay, a bias-controlled multiplex PCR. On the authors' methods: Nucleated cell counts per sample were estimated from amplification of reference gene primers within the assay. To quantify the absolute abundance of each unique TCRbeta CDR3 rearrangement, sequence reads were collapsed and filtered. Productive Simpson clonality was computed per sample as the square root of Simpson's diversity index over productive rearrangements. The table was pulled from immuneACCESS by TCRdb, which kept in-frame rearrangements only. Such tables lose some clones; where checked, under half of the loss comes from unresolved V genes, and the rest has no known cause. D and trimming come from the DNA, and the V and J calls and clone size come from that table. The sample data list 400,000 to 550,000 clones, and approximately 90% of these were observed just once. The top ten clonotypes cover 4% to 5.5% of the sample.

With respect to this clone: Its binding antigen is unknown. Per-base qualities were not stored, and no clone one base away is much larger.

Sequencing was performed on peripheral blood. This TCR derives from a woman in her 30s with acute or convalescent COVID-19. This chain joins TRBV11-2 to TRBJ2-7; 10 nucleotides in the junction match TRBD2. The CDR3 has the sequence CASSFQRGGPYEQYF. The nucleotide sequence reads TGTGCCAGCAGCTTTCAGCGGGGGGGTCCCTACGAGCAGTACTTC.